Presented here are 32 T cell receptor beta chains from one specimen sequenced in a study of T cell repertoires in cytomegalovirus infection. The antigens these receptors bind are not known. TCRdb re-called the reads through MiXCR, storing one row per CDR3 protein. The sample includes fewer than 900,000 distinct CDR3 sequences, just under 30% seen only once; the top ten take around 13%. The starting material was cultured CD8+ T cells from PBMCs, obtained from culture after CMV antigen stimulation. All receptors derive from a human donor in good health (CMV status not recorded). Some clones in this sample may be carry-over from other donors' samples.

This chain links TRBV6-6 with TRBJ2-2, with 9 bases lining up with TRBD1. Germline CDR1 is MNHNY and CDR2 is SVGAGI (reference sequence). Losses at the gene ends were 4 bases for V and 5 bases for J; bases not matched to a gene: 11. The CDR3 is 17 amino acids. CDR3 in DNA: TGTGCCAGCAGTTTACCCCCGGGACAGGGTCGAACCGGGGAGCTGTTTTTT. Its protein product is CASSLPPGQGRTGELFF.

V and J are TRBV11-3 and TRBJ1-1; tentatively, D is TRBD1 (5 bases). The CDR3 consists of 13 residues. Germline-derived CDR1 and CDR2 are SGHNT and YENEEA. Trimming left V 1 base short and J 7 bases short, with 10 bases between. The CDR3 here is CASSLGDDSEAFF. In DNA, the CDR3 is TGTGCCAGCAGCTTAGGGGACGACAGTGAAGCTTTCTTT. Based on the CDR3 plus reference TRBV11-3 and TRBJ1-1, the full variable domain is EAGVVQSPRYKIIEKKQPVAFWCNPISGHNTLYWYLQNLGQGPELLIRYENEEAVDDSQLPKDRFSAERLKGVDSTLKIQPAELGDSAVYLCASSLGDDSEAFFGQGTRLTVV.

This clonotype was found a few times. J is TRBJ1-2 and V is TRBV7-9; 7 nucleotides match TRBD1. Germline lookup yields CDR1 SEHNR and CDR2 FQNEAQ (reference sequence). V gave up 0 bases and J gave up 4 bases; unmatched junction bases: 11. The CDR3 has 17 amino acids. The CDR3 DNA is TGTGCCAGCAGCTTAGCCCTGACAGGGACCAAGGGCTATGGCTACACCTTC. It yields the protein CASSLALTGTKGYGYTF.

This clonotype appeared a few times. The chain employs TRBV6-5 and TRBJ2-5, with TRBD1 matching 8 bases. Germline loops: CDR1 MNHEY, CDR2 SVGAGI. V shed 5 bases and J 0 bases; nucleotides not matched to a gene: 5. This CDR3 has 15 residues. The chain's CDR3 is CASSPTGEYQETQYF. The CDR3 coding sequence is TGTGCCAGCAGTCCGACAGGGGAGTACCAAGAGACCCAGTACTTC.

CDR3 in DNA: TGTGCCATCATGAGGGACGACACTGAAGCTTTCTTT. Translated: CAIMRDDTEAFF. The J gene is TRBJ1-1, the V gene TRBV10-3, with a possible D match to TRBD1 (5 bases). The CDR3 is 12 residues long. V was trimmed by 7 bases and J by 3 bases, leaving 9 bases between them. CDR1 and CDR2 (germline): ENHRY, SYGVKD.

The genes are TRBV12-3 or TRBV12-4 and TRBJ2-1, with 8 nucleotides matching TRBD1. The CDR3 covers 14 residues. Trimming cost V 5 bases and J 5 bases; bases outside gene matches: 5. The CDR3 is CASSPDRVDNEQFF. The CDR3 nucleotides read TGTGCCAGCAGTCCGGACAGGGTCGACAATGAGCAGTTCTTC.

The rearrangement uses TRBV6-5 and TRBJ1-5; 11 bases line up with TRBD1. The CDR3 totals 17 residues. CDR1 is MNHEY, CDR2 SVGAGI, per germline. V gave up 5 bases and J gave up 4 bases; unmatched junction bases: 10. The CDR3, as DNA: TGTGCCAGCAGTCGAGGACGGACAGGGGGCTCGAATCAGCCCCAGCATTTT. Protein sequence: CASSRGRTGGSNQPQHF.

V is TRBV28 and J is TRBJ1-2; D is perhaps TRBD1 (5 bases). The germline V gene has CDR1 MDHEN and CDR2 SYDVKM. V was clipped by 7 bases and J by 4 bases, with 13 bases between them. CDR3 size: 13 residues. CDR3 sequence (DNA): TGTGCCAGCACAACGAGGGGCCTCTATGGCTACACCTTC. Its protein is CASTTRGLYGYTF.

V and J are TRBV25-1 and TRBJ1-2; D is undetermined. The germline V and J ends were trimmed by 7 bases and 2 bases, with 11 bases remaining between them. The CDR3 has 13 residues. In germline, CDR1 is MGHDK, CDR2 SYGVNS. DNA for the CDR3: TGTGCCAGCAATTTCGGCGAGAACTATGGCTACACCTTC. Encoded protein: CASNFGENYGYTF.

J is TRBJ2-7 and V is TRBV4-1; TRBD1 is a possible D gene (5 bases). CDR3 length equals 14 residues. Germline V gene lookup returns CDR1 MGHRA and CDR2 YSYEKL. V was pared by 4 bases and J by 3 bases, with 13 bases between. The CDR3 DNA reads TGCGCCAGCAGCCCCCGGCAGGGCGGCTACGAGCAGTACGTC. Translation: CASSPRQGGYEQYV.

In this sample, this clonotype turned up many times. The chain uses TRBV7-8 and TRBJ2-3; unclear D gene. The CDR3 covers 15 residues. V was trimmed by 0 bases and J by 0 bases, leaving 7 bases between them. Germline V CDR1 and CDR2: SGHVS, FQNEAQ. The CDR3: CASSLAVVSTDTQYF. The CDR3 DNA sequence: TGTGCCAGCAGCTTAGCTGTAGTTAGCACAGATACGCAGTATTTT.

The CDR3 reads CSAWDSYNEQFF. Here the CDR3 DNA reads TGCAGTGCTTGGGACAGCTACAATGAGCAGTTCTTC. The rearrangement links TRBV20-1 to TRBJ2-1, with TRBD1 identical over 7 bases. In germline, CDR1 is DFQATT, CDR2 SNEGSKA (reference sequence). The J segment lost 3 bases and the V segment lost 5 bases, leaving 1 base of the junction unmatched. This CDR3 region has 12 residues.

The table lists this clonotype with a few counts. This chain connects TRBV2 to TRBJ2-7, with D perhaps TRBD1 or TRBD2 (7 bases each). CDR1 and CDR2 from the germline V gene are SNHLY and FYNNEI. There are 13 residues in the CDR3. Trimming shortened V by 8 bases and J by 3 bases, and 14 bases separated the two germline ends. Written as DNA, the CDR3 is TGTGCCAGCGGACTAGGGGGCAGCTACGAGCAGTACTTC. Residues: CASGLGGSYEQYF.

This clonotype was picked up a small number of times. This CDR3 reads CASSRTGTEQFF. The CDR3, as DNA: TGTGCCAGCAGCCGAACCGGGACAGAGCAGTTCTTC. V and J are TRBV12-3 or TRBV12-4 and TRBJ2-1; D may be TRBD1 (6 bases). This CDR3 is built from 12 residues. Deletions cut 6 bases from V and 10 bases from J, with 13 bases between.

This clonotype occurred a few times. V usage is TRBV5-1 and J usage is TRBJ1-1; D gene uncertain. The CDR3 consists of 16 residues. V was trimmed by 4 bases and J by 7 bases, leaving 23 bases between them. Looked up from germline, CDR1 is SGHRS and CDR2 is YFSETQ. CDR3 coding DNA: TGCGCCAGCAGCCCGGAGCGAGTTGGCAACGTGATTGAAGCTTTCTTT. This codes for CASSPERVGNVIEAFF.

This clonotype turned up a few times. CDR3 sequence: CASSLSTGMSNQPQHF. CDR3 nucleotides: TGTGCCAGCAGTTTATCGACAGGGATGAGCAATCAGCCCCAGCATTTT. V and J are TRBV27 and TRBJ1-5; 7 positions agree with TRBD1. This CDR3 contains 16 residues. J was trimmed by 1 base and V by 0 bases; bases with no gene match: 3. The germline V gene has CDR1 MNHEY and CDR2 SMNVEV (reference sequence).

The chain carries TRBV19 and TRBJ1-4, with a weak D call TRBD1 (5 bases). Trimming shortened V by 6 bases and J by 3 bases, and 20 bases separated the two germline ends. CDR3 size: 17 residues. Per the germline V gene, CDR1 is LNHDA and CDR2 is SQIVND (reference sequence). The CDR3 loop is CASRKGVGARPNEKLFF. The CDR3 region has the DNA TGTGCCAGTAGAAAAGGAGTTGGGGCGCGCCCTAATGAAAAACTGTTTTTT.

The chain uses TRBV11-2 and TRBJ2-2, with a weak D call TRBD2 (5 bases). Per the germline V gene, CDR1 is SGHAT and CDR2 is FQNNGV. The CDR3 is 12 residues long. V gave up 11 bases and J gave up 3 bases, with 10 bases separating them. The CDR3 sequence: CAHGVYTGELFF. Written as DNA, the CDR3 is TGTGCCCACGGGGTTTACACCGGGGAGCTGTTTTTT.

The chain is built from TRBV10-3 and TRBJ2-5; D remains unclear. The V and J ends lost 0 bases and 7 bases respectively, with 3 bases between them. The CDR3 is 11 residues long. Per the germline V gene, CDR1 is ENHRY and CDR2 is SYGVKD. CDR3 sequence (DNA): TGTGCCATCAGTGAGTCCGGGACCCAGTACTTC. It encodes CAISESGTQYF.

This clonotype was recorded at least ten times. J is TRBJ1-1 and V is TRBV7-3; D gene unclear. Trimming shortened V by 0 bases and J by 0 bases, and 8 bases separated the two germline ends. Germline-derived CDR1 and CDR2 are SGHTA and FQGTGA. The CDR3 length is 15 residues. CDR3 sequence: CASSLTSALNTEAFF. In nucleotides, the CDR3 is TGTGCCAGCAGCTTAACGTCCGCATTGAACACTGAAGCTTTCTTT. The entire variable domain, with the rest obtained from reference TRBV7-3 and TRBJ1-1, is as follows: GAGVSQTPSNKVTEKGKYVELRCDPISGHTALYWYRQSLGQGPEFLIYFQGTGAADDSGLPNDRFFAVRPEGSVSTLKIQRTERGDSAVYLCASSLTSALNTEAFFGQGTRLTVV.

The rearrangement links TRBV20-1 to TRBJ1-1; tentatively, D is TRBD1 (5 bases). The CDR3 loop spans 16 amino acids. With 0 bases removed from V and 2 bases from J, the gap between germline ends came to 16 bases. Germline V gene lookup returns CDR1 DFQATT and CDR2 SNEGSKA (reference sequence). This CDR3 reads CSARDLEGHTNTEAFF. The CDR3 coding sequence is TGCAGTGCTAGAGATCTGGAGGGGCATACAAACACTGAAGCTTTCTTT.

The chain joins TRBV19 to TRBJ1-6, with TRBD1 identical over 8 bases. The J segment lost 7 bases and the V segment lost 5 bases, leaving 7 bases of the junction unmatched. CDR3 length: 15 residues. Per the germline V gene, CDR1 is LNHDA and CDR2 is SQIVND (reference sequence). Written as DNA, the CDR3 is TGTGCCAGTAGTTCCCGACAGGGGTTAAATTCACCCCTCCACTTT. Protein: CASSSRQGLNSPLHF. The whole variable domain, remainder taken from reference TRBV19 and TRBJ1-6, is DGGITQSPKYLFRKEGQNVTLSCEQNLNHDAMYWYRQDPGQGLRLIYYSQIVNDFQKGDIAEGYSVSREKKESFPLTVTSAQKNPTAFYLCASSSRQGLNSPLHFGNGTRLTVT.

This clonotype has a count of ten or more. J is TRBJ2-1 and V is TRBV6-1; D is possibly TRBD1 (6 bases). Trimming pared 5 bases from V and 1 base from J, leaving 18 bases between. This CDR3 has 17 amino acids. Germline assignment: CDR1 MNHNS and CDR2 SASEGT. The CDR3 reads CASSRTSGTYSYNEQFF. In DNA, the CDR3 is TGTGCCAGCAGTCGGACCTCCGGGACATATTCCTACAATGAGCAGTTCTTC.

V and J are TRBV7-6 and TRBJ2-5; no firm D call. Trimming removed 6 bases from V and 10 bases from J, with 15 bases in between. The CDR3 consists of 12 residues. Germline lookup yields CDR1 SGHVS and CDR2 FNYEAQ. The chain's CDR3 is CASRARLGIQYF. In nucleotides, the CDR3 is TGTGCCAGCAGAGCTAGGCTAGGGATCCAGTACTTC.

The chain joins TRBV10-3 to TRBJ2-3, with TRBD2 as a possible D gene (5 bases). Germline V gene data show CDR1 as ENHRY and CDR2 as SYGVKD. The CDR3 extends over 18 amino acids. The V gene lost 6 bases and the J gene lost 2 bases, with 24 bases spanning the gap. The CDR3 bases are TGTGCCATCAGGGAACCGGTCGGGGAGCTGCTTACCACAGATACGCAGTATTTT. As protein: CAIREPVGELLTTDTQYF.

The chain combines TRBV7-8 with TRBJ1-4, with D possibly being TRBD1 (6 bases). The V and J ends lost 1 base and 4 bases respectively, with 13 bases between them. The CDR3 runs 16 residues. The germline CDR1 and CDR2 sequences are SGHVS and FQNEAQ. CDR3 in amino acids: CASSLVTAGDNEKLFF. The CDR3 DNA is TGTGCCAGCAGCTTAGTAACGGCAGGGGATAATGAAAAACTGTTTTTT.

V usage is TRBV10-3 and J usage is TRBJ2-1, with no clear D. Trimming left V 10 bases short and J 0 bases short, with 19 bases between. The CDR3 runs 16 residues. Germline V CDR1 and CDR2: ENHRY, SYGVKD. The CDR3 DNA sequence: TGTGCCACCACCCCCGTCGACTGGAGCTCCTACAATGAGCAGTTCTTC. It is translated as CATTPVDWSSYNEQFF.

A single count supports this clonotype. The J gene is TRBJ2-1, the V gene TRBV19; D remains unclear. The CDR3 loop spans 16 amino acids. The germline CDR1 and CDR2 sequences are LNHDA and SQIVND (reference sequence). V lost 7 bases and J 0 bases, leaving 16 bases between the germline ends. CDR3 nucleotides: TGTGCCAGTACCAACCCCCAGGAGAGCTCCTACAATGAGCAGTTCTTC. This codes for CASTNPQESSYNEQFF.

This clonotype was seen more than once but under ten times. J is TRBJ2-3 and V is TRBV27, with TRBD1 matching 7 bases. The J segment lost 2 bases and the V segment lost 7 bases, leaving 12 bases of the junction unmatched. The CDR3 sequence is 16 residues long. Per germline, CDR1 MNHEY and CDR2 SMNVEV (reference sequence). The CDR3 reads CASIPPGTEVTDTQYF. The CDR3 DNA follows: TGTGCCAGCATCCCCCCCGGGACAGAGGTCACAGATACGCAGTATTTT.

The chain has TRBV20-1 and TRBJ2-7; TRBD1 might be the D (5 bases). This CDR3 has 11 residues. The V and J ends lost 4 bases and 2 bases respectively, with 6 bases between them. Germline V gene lookup returns CDR1 DFQATT and CDR2 SNEGSKA (reference sequence). The CDR3 nucleotides read TGCAGTGCTAAAGGGGCCTACGAGCAGTACTTC. Its translation is CSAKGAYEQYF.

V gene TRBV20-1 combines with J gene TRBJ1-4; 9 bases fit TRBD1. In germline, CDR1 is DFQATT, CDR2 SNEGSKA (reference sequence). V lost 0 bases, J lost 8 bases, and 7 bases stayed unmatched. This CDR3 is 15 amino acids long. The CDR3 DNA follows: TGCAGTGCTAGAGATCAAGGGACAGGGAAAGAAAAACTGTTTTTT. It codes for CSARDQGTGKEKLFF.

The chain recombines TRBV4-1 with TRBJ1-1, with D unresolved. V was clipped by 0 bases and J by 1 base, with 9 bases between them. Germline CDR1 and CDR2: MGHRA and YSYEKL. The CDR3 runs to 15 residues. The CDR3 loop reads CASSQDDRANTEAFF. The CDR3 coding sequence is TGCGCCAGCAGCCAAGACGATAGGGCGAACACTGAAGCTTTCTTT.